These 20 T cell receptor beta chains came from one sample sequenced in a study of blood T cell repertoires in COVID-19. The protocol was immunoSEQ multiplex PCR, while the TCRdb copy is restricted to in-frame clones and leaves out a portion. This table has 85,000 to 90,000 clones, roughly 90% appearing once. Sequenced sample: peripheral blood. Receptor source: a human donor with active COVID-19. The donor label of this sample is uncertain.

The CDR3 loop is CASSHPGQGHRDTEAFF. The CDR3 DNA reads TGTGCCAGCAGCCACCCGGGACAGGGTCATCGGGACACTGAAGCTTTCTTT. The chain joins TRBV3-1 (or the pseudogene TRBV3-2) to TRBJ1-1, with 9 bases that match TRBD1. Germline V gene sequence: CDR1 LGHDT, CDR2 YNNKEL (reference sequence). With V trimmed by 3 bases and J by 3 bases, 11 bases remained unmatched. The CDR3 contains 17 residues.

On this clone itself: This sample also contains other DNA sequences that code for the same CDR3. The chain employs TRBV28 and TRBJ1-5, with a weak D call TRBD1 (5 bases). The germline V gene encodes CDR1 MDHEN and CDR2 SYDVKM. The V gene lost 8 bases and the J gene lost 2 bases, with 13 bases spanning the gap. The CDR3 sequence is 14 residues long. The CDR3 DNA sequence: TGTGCCAGCTCTCTATCGGGGGGCAATCAGCCCCAGCATTTT. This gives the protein CASSLSGGNQPQHF.

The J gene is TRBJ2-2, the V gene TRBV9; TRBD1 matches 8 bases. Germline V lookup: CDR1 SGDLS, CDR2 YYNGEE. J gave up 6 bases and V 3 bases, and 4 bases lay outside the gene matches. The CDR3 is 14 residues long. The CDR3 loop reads CASSAQGAAGELFF. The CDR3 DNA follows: TGTGCCAGCAGCGCTCAGGGGGCAGCCGGGGAGCTGTTTTTT.

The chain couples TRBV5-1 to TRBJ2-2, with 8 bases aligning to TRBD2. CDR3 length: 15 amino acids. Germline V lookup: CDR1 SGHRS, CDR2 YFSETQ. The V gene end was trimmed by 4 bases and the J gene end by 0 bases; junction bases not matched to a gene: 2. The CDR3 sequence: CASSRGLANTGELFF. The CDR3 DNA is TGCGCCAGCAGCCGGGGACTAGCGAACACCGGGGAGCTGTTTTTT.

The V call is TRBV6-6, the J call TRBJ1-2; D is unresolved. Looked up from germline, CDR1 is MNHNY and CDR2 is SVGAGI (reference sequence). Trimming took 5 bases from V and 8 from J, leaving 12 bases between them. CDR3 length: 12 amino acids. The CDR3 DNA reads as TGTGCCAGCAGTCATTACCGGAGGGGCTACACCTTC. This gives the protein CASSHYRRGYTF.

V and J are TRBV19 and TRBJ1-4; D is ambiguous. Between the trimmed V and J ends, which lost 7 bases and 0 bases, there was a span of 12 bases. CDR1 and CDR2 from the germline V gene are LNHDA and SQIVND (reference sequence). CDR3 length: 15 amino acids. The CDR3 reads CASTRSVATNEKLFF. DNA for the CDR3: TGTGCCAGTACCCGGTCGGTGGCAACTAATGAAAAACTGTTTTTT.

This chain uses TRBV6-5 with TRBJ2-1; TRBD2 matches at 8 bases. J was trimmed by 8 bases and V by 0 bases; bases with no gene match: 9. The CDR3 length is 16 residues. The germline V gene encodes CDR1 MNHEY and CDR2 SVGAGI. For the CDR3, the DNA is TGTGCCAGCAGTTACTCCACCGGGGGGGAAAGCTATGAGCAGTTCTTC. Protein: CASSYSTGGESYEQFF.

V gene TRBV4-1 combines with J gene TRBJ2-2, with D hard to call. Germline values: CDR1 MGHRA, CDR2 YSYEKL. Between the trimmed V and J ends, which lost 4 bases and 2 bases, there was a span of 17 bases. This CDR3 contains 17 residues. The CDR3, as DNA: TGCGCCAGCAGCCCCACCCGACCGGCAGGAAACACCGGGGAGCTGTTTTTT. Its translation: CASSPTRPAGNTGELFF.

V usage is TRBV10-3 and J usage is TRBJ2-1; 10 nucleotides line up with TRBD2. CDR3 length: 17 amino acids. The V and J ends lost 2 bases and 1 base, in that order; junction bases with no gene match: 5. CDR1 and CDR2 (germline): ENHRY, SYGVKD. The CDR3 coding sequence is TGTGCCATCAGTGAGGCCCAGCGGGGGGGATCCTACAATGAGCAGTTCTTC. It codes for CAISEAQRGGSYNEQFF.

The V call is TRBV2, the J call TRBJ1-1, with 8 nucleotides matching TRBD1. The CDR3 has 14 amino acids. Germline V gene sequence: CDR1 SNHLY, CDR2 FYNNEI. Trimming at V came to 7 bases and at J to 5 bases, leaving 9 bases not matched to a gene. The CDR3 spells CASTQDRGDTEAFF. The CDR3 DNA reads TGTGCCAGCACCCAAGACAGGGGCGATACTGAAGCTTTCTTT.

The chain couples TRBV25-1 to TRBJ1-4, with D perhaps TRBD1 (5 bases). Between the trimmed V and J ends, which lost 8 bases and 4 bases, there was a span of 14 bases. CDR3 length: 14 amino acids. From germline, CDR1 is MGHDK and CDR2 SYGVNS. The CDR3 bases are TGTGCCAGCCGCGAACAGGAAAATAATGAAAAACTGTTTTTT. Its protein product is CASREQENNEKLFF.

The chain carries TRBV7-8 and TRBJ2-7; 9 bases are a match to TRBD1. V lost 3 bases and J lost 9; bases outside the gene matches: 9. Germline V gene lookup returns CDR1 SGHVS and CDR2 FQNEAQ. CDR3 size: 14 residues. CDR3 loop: CASSFLKTGGAQYF. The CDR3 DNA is TGTGCCAGCAGCTTCCTGAAAACAGGGGGCGCGCAGTACTTC.

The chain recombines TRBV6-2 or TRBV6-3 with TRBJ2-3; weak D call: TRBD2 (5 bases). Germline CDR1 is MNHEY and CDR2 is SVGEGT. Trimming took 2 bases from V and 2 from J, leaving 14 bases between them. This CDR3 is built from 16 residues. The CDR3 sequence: CASSYSDYWDTDTQYF. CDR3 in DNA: TGTGCCAGCAGTTACAGTGACTATTGGGACACAGATACGCAGTATTTT.

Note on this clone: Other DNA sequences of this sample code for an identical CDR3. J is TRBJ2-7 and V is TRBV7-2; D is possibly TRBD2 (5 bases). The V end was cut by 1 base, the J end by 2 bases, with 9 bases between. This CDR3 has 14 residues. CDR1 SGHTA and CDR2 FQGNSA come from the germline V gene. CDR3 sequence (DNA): TGTGCCAGCAGCTTAGGGACTGGCACCTACGAGCAGTACTTC. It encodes CASSLGTGTYEQYF. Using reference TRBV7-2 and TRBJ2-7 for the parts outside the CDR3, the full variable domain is GAGVSQSPSNKVTEKGKDVELRCDPISGHTALYWYRQSLGQGLEFLIYFQGNSAPDKSGLPSDRFSAERTGGSVSTLTIQRTQQEDSAVYLCASSLGTGTYEQYFGPGTRLTVT.

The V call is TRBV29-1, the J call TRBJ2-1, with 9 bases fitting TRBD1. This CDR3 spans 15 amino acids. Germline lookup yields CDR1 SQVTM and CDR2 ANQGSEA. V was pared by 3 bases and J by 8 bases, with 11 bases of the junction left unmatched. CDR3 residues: CSVDIGQGSSDEQFF. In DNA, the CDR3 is TGCAGCGTTGATATCGGACAGGGGTCATCGGATGAGCAGTTCTTC.

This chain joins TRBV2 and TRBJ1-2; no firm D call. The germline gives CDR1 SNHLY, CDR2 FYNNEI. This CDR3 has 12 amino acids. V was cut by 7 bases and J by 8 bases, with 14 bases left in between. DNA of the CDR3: TGTGCCAGCAAGCCGTTCGCGGGAGGCTACACCTTC. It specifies CASKPFAGGYTF.

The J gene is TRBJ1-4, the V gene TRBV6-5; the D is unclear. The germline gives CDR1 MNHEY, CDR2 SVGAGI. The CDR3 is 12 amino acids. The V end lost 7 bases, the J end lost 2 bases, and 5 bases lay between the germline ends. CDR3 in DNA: TGTGCCAGCACCTTCACTAATGAAAAACTGTTTTTT. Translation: CASTFTNEKLFF.

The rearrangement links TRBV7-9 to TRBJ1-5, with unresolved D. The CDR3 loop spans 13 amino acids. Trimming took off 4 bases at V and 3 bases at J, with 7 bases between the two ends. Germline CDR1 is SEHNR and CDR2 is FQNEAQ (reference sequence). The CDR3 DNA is TGTGCCAGCAGCTCCCTATACAATCAGCCCCAGCATTTT. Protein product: CASSSLYNQPQHF.

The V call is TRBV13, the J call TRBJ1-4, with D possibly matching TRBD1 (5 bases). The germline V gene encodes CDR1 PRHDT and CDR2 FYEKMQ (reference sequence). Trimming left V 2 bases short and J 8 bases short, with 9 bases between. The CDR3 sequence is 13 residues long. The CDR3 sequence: CASSLWGGEKLFF. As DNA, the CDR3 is TGTGCCAGCAGCTTATGGGGCGGAGAAAAACTGTTTTTT.

CDR3 sequence: CASNSNWNYGYTF. CDR3 nucleotides: TGTGCCAGTAACTCGAACTGGAACTATGGCTACACCTTC. The chain carries TRBV19 and TRBJ1-2; D is undetermined. This CDR3 region has 13 residues. Deletions cut 7 bases from V and 2 bases from J, with 11 bases between. Germline V lookup: CDR1 LNHDA, CDR2 SQIVND (reference sequence).